The source of this TCR beta chain is a study of cytomegalovirus exposure and HLA in healthy donors. The PCR had 60 Vbeta and 13 Jbeta primers. Some clones are missing from TCRdb's copy, which holds only in-frame ones; the method was immunoSEQ multiplex PCR. This sample has around 170,000 clones; around 80% occur once, and the top ten carry 1.4%. Germline V lookup: CDR1 MNHNY, CDR2 SVGAGI (reference sequence). CDR3 size: 16 residues. V was shortened by 5 bases and J by 4 bases, with 15 bases between the two germline ends. This sequence originates from a man younger than 30 in good health and CMV-seronegative. The chain carries TRBV6-6 and TRBJ2-6, with D possibly TRBD1 on 6 matching bases. Input material: PBMCs. The CDR3 DNA is TGTGCCAGCAGTACCCCGGCAGGGACAGGGGCCAACGTCCTGACTTTC. Protein product: CASSTPAGTGANVLTF.